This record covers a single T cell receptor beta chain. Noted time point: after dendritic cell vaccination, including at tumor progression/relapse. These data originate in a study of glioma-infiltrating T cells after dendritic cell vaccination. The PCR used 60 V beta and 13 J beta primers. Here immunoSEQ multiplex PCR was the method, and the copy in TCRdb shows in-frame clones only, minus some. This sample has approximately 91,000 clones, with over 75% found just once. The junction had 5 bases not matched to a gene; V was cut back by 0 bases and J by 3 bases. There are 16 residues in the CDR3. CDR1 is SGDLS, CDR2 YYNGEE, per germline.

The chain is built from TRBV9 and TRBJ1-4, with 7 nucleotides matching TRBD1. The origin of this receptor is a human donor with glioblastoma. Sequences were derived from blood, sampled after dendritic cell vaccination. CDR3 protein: CASSVDAGGSNEKLFF. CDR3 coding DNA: TGTGCCAGCAGCGTAGATGCAGGGGGATCTAATGAAAAACTGTTTTTT.